The 32 T cell receptor beta chains below all came from one sample that was sequenced in a study of blood T cell repertoires in COVID-19. Generated by immunoSEQ multiplex PCR, the TCRdb table keeps only in-frame clones and is missing some. The sample lists 70,000 or so clones; roughly 90% were seen once. What was sequenced was peripheral blood. The origin of the receptors is a human donor in a cohort sampled during active COVID-19.

V is TRBV30 and J is TRBJ1-2, with D possibly TRBD1 on 5 matching bases. The germline V gene has CDR1 GTSNPN and CDR2 SVGIG (reference sequence). V gave up 2 bases and J gave up 6 bases, with 22 bases separating them. This CDR3 has 16 residues. The CDR3: CAWSSPRRQLKNGYTF. The CDR3 nucleotides read TGTGCCTGGAGTTCACCCCGAAGACAGTTAAAGAATGGCTACACCTTC.

This clone was recorded once. The chain has TRBV10-3 and TRBJ2-1; TRBD1 is a possible D gene (6 bases). The V end was cut by 9 bases, the J end by 0 bases, with 15 bases between. The CDR3 extends over 15 amino acids. Germline V gene data show CDR1 as ENHRY and CDR2 as SYGVKD. The CDR3 loop is CAILDRQDSYNEQFF. CDR3 sequence (DNA): TGTGCCATACTCGACAGGCAGGACTCCTACAATGAGCAGTTCTTC.

The chain combines TRBV13 with TRBJ2-5, with TRBD2 identical over 12 bases. J gave up 5 bases and V 4 bases, and 8 bases lay outside the gene matches. Germline CDR1 is PRHDT and CDR2 is FYEKMQ (reference sequence). This CDR3 region has 16 residues. The CDR3 DNA reads as TGTGCCAGCAGCTCGAGACTAGCGGGAGCTCGGGAGACCCAGTACTTC. It codes for CASSSRLAGARETQYF. The variable domain in full, with the rest retrieved from reference TRBV13 and TRBJ2-5, is AAGVIQSPRHLIKEKRETATLKCYPIPRHDTVYWYQQGPGQDPQFLISFYEKMQSDKGSIPDRFSAQQFSDYHSELNMSSLELGDSALYFCASSSRLAGARETQYFGPGTRLLVL.

The chain is built from TRBV11-2 and TRBJ1-1; D uncertain. The CDR3 totals 12 residues. CDR1 is SGHAT, CDR2 FQNNGV, per germline. Between the trimmed V and J ends, which lost 1 base and 6 bases, there was a span of 6 bases. In DNA, the CDR3 is TGTGCCAGCAGCTTAGCCGGGGCTGAAGCTTTCTTT. It translates to CASSLAGAEAFF.

The V call is TRBV11-2, the J call TRBJ2-5; the match to TRBD1 covers 11 bases. This CDR3 spans 15 amino acids. Per the germline V gene, CDR1 is SGHAT and CDR2 is FQNNGV. The V segment lost 4 bases and the J segment 4 bases; nucleotides outside the gene matches: 5. CDR3 sequence (DNA): TGTGCCAGCAGCTCCGAGGACAGGGGGCGAGAGACCCAGTACTTC. Translated: CASSSEDRGRETQYF.

This sequence joins TRBV18 and TRBJ1-3; 9 positions agree with TRBD1. Unmatched junction bases numbered 6, after V lost 3 bases and J lost 0 bases. The CDR3 covers 17 residues. CDR1 is KGHSH and CDR2 is LQKENI in the germline V gene. The CDR3 sequence: CASSPGGTGTSGNTIYF. CDR3 nucleotide sequence: TGTGCCAGCTCACCGGGCGGGACAGGGACCTCTGGAAACACCATATATTTT. Full variable domain (remainder filled in from reference TRBV18 and TRBJ1-3): NAGVMQNPRHLVRRRGQEARLRCSPMKGHSHVYWYRQLPEEGLKFMVYLQKENIIDESGMPKERFSAEFPKEGPSILRIQQVVRGDSAAYFCASSPGGTGTSGNTIYFGEGSWLTVV.

V usage is TRBV11-3 and J usage is TRBJ2-1, with 7 bases aligning to TRBD1. V lost 5 bases, J lost 7 bases, and 2 bases stayed unmatched. Per the germline V gene, CDR1 is SGHNT and CDR2 is YENEEA. The CDR3 sequence is 12 residues long. CDR3 nucleotide sequence: TGTGCCAGCAGCCACAGGGGAAATGAGCAGTTCTTC. Translated: CASSHRGNEQFF.

This clone was detected once. The gene calls are TRBV6-5 and TRBJ1-2; TRBD1 aligns across 7 bases. Germline V lookup: CDR1 MNHEY, CDR2 SVGAGI. The CDR3 runs 12 residues. V was pared by 8 bases and J by 8 bases, with 8 bases of the junction left unmatched. The CDR3 protein is CASYRTGEGYTF. Here the CDR3 DNA reads TGTGCCAGCTATAGGACAGGCGAGGGCTACACCTTC.

The chain employs TRBV7-6 and TRBJ2-3, with D maybe TRBD1 (5 bases). Looked up from germline, CDR1 is SGHVS and CDR2 is FNYEAQ. Trimming took off 5 bases at V and 9 bases at J, with 9 bases between the two ends. This CDR3 region has 11 residues. The CDR3 DNA reads as TGTGCCAGCAGCATGGGGCCGACGCAGTATTTT. Its protein product is CASSMGPTQYF. Full variable domain (remainder filled in from reference TRBV7-6 and TRBJ2-3): GAGVSQSPRYKVTKRGQDVALRCDPISGHVSLYWYRQALGQGPEFLTYFNYEAQQDKSGLPNDRFSAERPEGSISTLTIQRTEQRDSAMYRCASSMGPTQYFGPGTRLTVL.

V gene TRBV30 combines with J gene TRBJ1-1; 7 nucleotides match TRBD1. The CDR3 runs 12 residues. Trimming cost V 2 bases and J 8 bases; bases outside gene matches: 5. Germline V CDR1 and CDR2: GTSNPN, SVGIG (reference sequence). DNA for the CDR3: TGTGCCTGGAGTCGAGGACAGGAGGAAGCTTTCTTT. Encoded protein: CAWSRGQEEAFF.

The genes are TRBV27 and TRBJ2-3; TRBD2 aligns across 9 bases. The CDR3 sequence is 14 residues long. V dropped 5 bases and J dropped 4; count of bases not matched to a gene: 4. The germline CDR1 and CDR2 sequences are MNHEY and SMNVEV (reference sequence). In DNA, the CDR3 is TGTGCCAGCAGTCCCGGGACTAGCCCAGATACGCAGTATTTT. Its translation is CASSPGTSPDTQYF.

The rearrangement links TRBV6-6 to TRBJ2-1; perhaps TRBD1 as D (5 bases). The CDR3 spans 13 residues. V lost 6 bases and J lost 6, with 12 bases in between. In germline, CDR1 is MNHNY, CDR2 SVGAGI (reference sequence). CDR3 region: CASRNRSPNEQFF. The CDR3 nucleotides read TGTGCCAGCAGGAACAGGAGCCCCAATGAGCAGTTCTTC.

This rearrangement joins TRBV7-9 to TRBJ2-5; TRBD1 is a possible D gene (5 bases). CDR3 length: 16 residues. Per the germline V gene, CDR1 is SEHNR and CDR2 is FQNEAQ (reference sequence). V was shortened by 5 bases and J by 1 base, with 17 bases between the two germline ends. The CDR3 loop is CASSPGPTRPQETQYF. The DNA for the CDR3 is TGTGCCAGCAGCCCAGGGCCCACGCGGCCCCAAGAGACCCAGTACTTC.

The chain recombines TRBV11-2 with TRBJ2-7, with D possibly matching TRBD1 (6 bases). CDR3 length: 13 amino acids. V was cut by 5 bases and J by 0 bases, with 8 bases left in between. Germline V gene sequence: CDR1 SGHAT, CDR2 FQNNGV. The CDR3 nucleotides read TGTGCCAGCAGCCGGGACATCTCCTACGAGCAGTACTTC. Amino acids: CASSRDISYEQYF.

The CDR3 bases are TGTGCCAGCTCACCAGTAAGGGGGCCTGGAAACACCATATATTTT. This sequence encodes CASSPVRGPGNTIYF. The genes are TRBV18 and TRBJ1-3; 7 positions match TRBD1. V lost 2 bases, J lost 2 bases, and 3 bases stayed unmatched. The CDR3 is 15 residues long. Germline V lookup: CDR1 KGHSH, CDR2 LQKENI.

J is TRBJ2-1 and V is TRBV11-3; 14 bases are shared with TRBD2. The trim removed 0 bases at V and 7 bases at J, leaving 8 bases unmatched. This CDR3 is 18 amino acids long. Germline-derived CDR1 and CDR2 are SGHNT and YENEEA. The CDR3 bases are TGTGCCAGCAGCTTAGAGGGGACTAGCGGGAGTGAAAAGAATGAGCAGTTCTTC. The encoded protein is CASSLEGTSGSEKNEQFF.

The chain recombines TRBV4-3 with TRBJ2-1; 7 positions agree with TRBD2. CDR3 length equals 17 residues. CDR1 is LGHNA, CDR2 YSLEER, per germline. The ends lost 0 bases at V and 1 base at J; junction bases unmatched: 6. CDR3 amino acids: CASSQDLLAVSYNEQFF. In nucleotides, the CDR3 is TGCGCCAGCAGCCAAGACCTCCTAGCGGTGTCCTACAATGAGCAGTTCTTC.

The genes are TRBV4-1 and TRBJ2-7; TRBD2 aligns across 7 bases. After removal of 0 bases from V and 2 bases from J, the junction contained 10 bases not matched to a gene. This CDR3 spans 17 amino acids. The germline V gene has CDR1 MGHRA and CDR2 YSYEKL. The DNA for the CDR3 is TGCGCCAGCAGCCAAGAGGCGATTAGCGGGCCGGCCTACGAGCAGTACTTC. Translating gives CASSQEAISGPAYEQYF.

This chain links TRBV30 with TRBJ1-3; no firm D call. Germline-derived CDR1 and CDR2 are GTSNPN and SVGIG (reference sequence). The CDR3 is 12 residues long. The ends were cut back, 7 bases at V and 3 bases at J, with 10 bases in the middle. CDR3 nucleotide sequence: TGTGCCTCCGCCCACAGTGGAAACACCATATATTTT. It translates to CASAHSGNTIYF.

V is TRBV7-3 and J is TRBJ2-1; 16 bases agree with TRBD2. V dropped 3 bases and J dropped 5; count of bases not matched to a gene: 4. Looked up from germline, CDR1 is SGHTA and CDR2 is FQGTGA. This CDR3 contains 17 residues. The CDR3 sequence: CASSLTGLAGGNNEQFF. The CDR3 nucleotides are TGTGCCAGCAGCTTGACGGGACTAGCGGGAGGGAACAATGAGCAGTTCTTC.

This sequence joins TRBV7-9 and TRBJ1-5; no clear D. Germline lookup yields CDR1 SEHNR and CDR2 FQNEAQ (reference sequence). The CDR3 runs to 12 residues. Trimming cost V 4 bases and J 8 bases, with 9 bases left between them. The CDR3, as DNA: TGTGCCAGCAGCTATCTCGACAAGCCCCAGCATTTT. It codes for CASSYLDKPQHF.

V and J are TRBV7-2 and TRBJ2-7, with TRBD2 matching over 13 bases. Per germline, CDR1 SGHTA and CDR2 FQGNSA. Trimming removed 6 bases from V and 2 bases from J; junction bases left unmatched: 1. This CDR3 contains 14 residues. The CDR3 loop is CASRLAGGPYEQYF. Here the CDR3 DNA reads TGTGCCAGCAGACTAGCGGGAGGGCCCTACGAGCAGTACTTC.

The CDR3 here is CASSDSSGSYNEQFF. DNA for the CDR3: TGTGCCAGCAGTGACTCTAGCGGGAGTTACAATGAGCAGTTCTTC. The chain couples TRBV6-4 to TRBJ2-1, with TRBD2 matching 9 bases. After removal of 0 bases from V and 4 bases from J, the junction contained 1 base not matched to a gene. CDR1 and CDR2 (germline): MRHNA, SNTAGT. This CDR3 contains 15 residues.

The rearrangement joins TRBV7-6 to TRBJ2-2, with TRBD2 matching over 10 bases. In germline, CDR1 is SGHVS, CDR2 FNYEAQ. The CDR3 totals 20 residues. After removal of 5 bases from V and 0 bases from J, the junction contained 15 bases not matched to a gene. CDR3 sequence reads: CASSPVAGGESYANTGELFF. The CDR3 DNA reads TGTGCCAGCAGCCCCGTAGCGGGAGGAGAGTCATACGCGAACACCGGGGAGCTGTTTTTT.

The chain has TRBV18 and TRBJ1-2; the match to TRBD1 covers 10 bases. Germline CDR1 KGHSH, CDR2 LQKENI. The CDR3 has 14 residues. The V segment lost 2 bases and the J segment 6 bases; nucleotides outside the gene matches: 3. The CDR3 is CASSPGTGVNGYTF. Written as DNA, the CDR3 is TGTGCCAGCTCACCAGGGACAGGGGTTAATGGCTACACCTTC.

The chain links TRBV7-6 to TRBJ2-5, with D possibly matching TRBD2 (6 bases). Trimming took 4 bases from V and 4 from J, leaving 16 bases between them. The germline V gene encodes CDR1 SGHVS and CDR2 FNYEAQ. The CDR3 length is 15 residues. CDR3 sequence reads: CASSSYGGRSETQYF. CDR3 coding DNA: TGTGCCAGCAGCTCCTATGGGGGGAGGTCAGAGACCCAGTACTTC.

The CDR3 region is CASAQGSGQETQYF. As DNA, the CDR3 is TGTGCTAGTGCCCAGGGTAGCGGCCAAGAGACCCAGTACTTC. V gene TRBV12-5 combines with J gene TRBJ2-5, with D possibly being TRBD2 (6 bases). V lost 7 bases, J lost 1 base, and 13 bases lay in between. Germline V lookup: CDR1 LGHNT, CDR2 FRNRAP. The CDR3 totals 14 residues.

The V and J genes are TRBV28 and TRBJ2-7, with 8 bases fitting TRBD2. The CDR3 totals 17 residues. The V and J ends lost 3 bases and 2 bases, in that order; junction bases with no gene match: 12. Germline CDR1 and CDR2: MDHEN and SYDVKM. The CDR3, as DNA: TGTGCCAGCAGTTTCGTCCTTTCCGTAGCGGGAACCTACGAGCAGTACTTC. Its translation is CASSFVLSVAGTYEQYF.

The chain has TRBV5-1 and TRBJ1-6; 10 positions match TRBD1. Germline CDR1 and CDR2: SGHRS and YFSETQ. The junction had 6 bases not matched to a gene; V was cut back by 2 bases and J by 10 bases. This CDR3 comprises 15 residues. CDR3 nucleotide sequence: TGCGCCAGCAGCTTCTCGGGACAGGGGAGGTCACCCCTCCACTTT. This translates into CASSFSGQGRSPLHF.

The chain joins TRBV28 to TRBJ2-1; TRBD2 agrees at 10 bases. Trimming cost V 5 bases and J 4 bases; bases outside gene matches: 2. Looked up from germline, CDR1 is MDHEN and CDR2 is SYDVKM. The CDR3 runs to 14 residues. The CDR3 DNA reads as TGTGCCAGCAGTCGGACTAGCGGATACAATGAGCAGTTCTTC. Amino acids: CASSRTSGYNEQFF.

The gene calls are TRBV12-5 and TRBJ1-1; D is perhaps TRBD1 (5 bases). CDR3 length equals 14 residues. Trimming took 1 base from V and 5 from J, leaving 11 bases between them. CDR1 LGHNT and CDR2 FRNRAP come from the germline V gene. The CDR3 region is CASGLAGGGTEAFF. The CDR3 region has the DNA TGTGCTAGTGGTTTGGCGGGGGGTGGAACTGAAGCTTTCTTT.

The genes are TRBV5-1 and TRBJ2-7, with TRBD2 matching 12 bases. The ends lost 2 bases at V and 6 bases at J; junction bases unmatched: 6. Germline loops: CDR1 SGHRS, CDR2 YFSETQ. The CDR3 has 15 residues. CDR3 nucleotides: TGCGCCAGCAGCTTACGGACTAGCGGGAACGGCGAGCAGTACTTC. Amino acids: CASSLRTSGNGEQYF.